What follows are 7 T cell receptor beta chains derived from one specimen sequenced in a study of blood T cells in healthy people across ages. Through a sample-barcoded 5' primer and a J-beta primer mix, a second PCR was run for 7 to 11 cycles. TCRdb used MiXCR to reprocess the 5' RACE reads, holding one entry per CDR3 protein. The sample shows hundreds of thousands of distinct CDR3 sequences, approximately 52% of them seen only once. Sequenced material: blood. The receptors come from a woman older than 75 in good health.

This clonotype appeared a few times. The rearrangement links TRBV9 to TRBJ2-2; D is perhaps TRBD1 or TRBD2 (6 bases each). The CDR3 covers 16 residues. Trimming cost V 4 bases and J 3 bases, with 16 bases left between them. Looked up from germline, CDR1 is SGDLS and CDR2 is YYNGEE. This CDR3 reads CASSPKGGTDTGELFF. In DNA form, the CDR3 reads TGTGCCAGCAGCCCCAAGGGGGGAACAGACACCGGGGAGCTGTTTTTT.

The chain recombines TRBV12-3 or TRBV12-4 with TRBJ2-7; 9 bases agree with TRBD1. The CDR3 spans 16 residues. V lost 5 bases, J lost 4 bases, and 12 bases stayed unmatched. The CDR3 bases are TGTGCCAGCAGTCCGAATCCGGGACAGGGTAGTTACGAGCAGTACTTC. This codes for CASSPNPGQGSYEQYF.

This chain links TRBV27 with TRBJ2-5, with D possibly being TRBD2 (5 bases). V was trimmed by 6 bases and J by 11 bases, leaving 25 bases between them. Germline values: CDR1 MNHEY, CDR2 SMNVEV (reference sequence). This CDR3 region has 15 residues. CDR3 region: CASSPNGLLIGKQYF. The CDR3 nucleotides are TGTGCCAGCAGCCCAAACGGGCTACTCATCGGGAAGCAGTACTTC.

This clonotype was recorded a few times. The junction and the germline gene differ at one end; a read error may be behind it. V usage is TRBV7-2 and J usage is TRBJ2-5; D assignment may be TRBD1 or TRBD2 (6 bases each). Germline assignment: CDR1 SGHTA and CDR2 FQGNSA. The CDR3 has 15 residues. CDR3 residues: CASSLGGTPQETQYF. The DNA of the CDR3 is TGTGCCAGCAGTTTAGGGGGGACGCCCCAAGAGACCCAGTACTTC.

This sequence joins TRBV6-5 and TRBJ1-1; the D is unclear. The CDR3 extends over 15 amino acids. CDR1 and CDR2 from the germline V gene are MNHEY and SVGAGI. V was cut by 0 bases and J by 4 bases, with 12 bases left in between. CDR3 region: CASSYSPGWTTEAFF. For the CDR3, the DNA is TGTGCCAGCAGTTACTCCCCCGGGTGGACCACTGAAGCTTTCTTT.

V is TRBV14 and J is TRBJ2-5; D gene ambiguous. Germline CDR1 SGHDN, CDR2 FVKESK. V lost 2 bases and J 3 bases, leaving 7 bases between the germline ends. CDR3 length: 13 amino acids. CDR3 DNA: TGTGCCAGCAGCCAAAACGGAGAAGAGACCCAGTACTTC. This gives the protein CASSQNGEETQYF. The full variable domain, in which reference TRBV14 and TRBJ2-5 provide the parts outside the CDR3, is EAGVTQFPSHSVIEKGQTVTLRCDPISGHDNLYWYRRVMGKEIKFLLHFVKESKQDESGMPNNRFLAERTGGTYSTLKVQPAELEDSGVYFCASSQNGEETQYFGPGTRLLVL.

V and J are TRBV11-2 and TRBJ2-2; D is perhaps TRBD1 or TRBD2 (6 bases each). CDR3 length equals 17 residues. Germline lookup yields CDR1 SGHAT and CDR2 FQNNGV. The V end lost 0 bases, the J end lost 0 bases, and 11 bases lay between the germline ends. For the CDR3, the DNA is TGTGCCAGCAGCTTAGATCCGGAGGGGGCGAACACCGGGGAGCTGTTTTTT. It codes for CASSLDPEGANTGELFF.